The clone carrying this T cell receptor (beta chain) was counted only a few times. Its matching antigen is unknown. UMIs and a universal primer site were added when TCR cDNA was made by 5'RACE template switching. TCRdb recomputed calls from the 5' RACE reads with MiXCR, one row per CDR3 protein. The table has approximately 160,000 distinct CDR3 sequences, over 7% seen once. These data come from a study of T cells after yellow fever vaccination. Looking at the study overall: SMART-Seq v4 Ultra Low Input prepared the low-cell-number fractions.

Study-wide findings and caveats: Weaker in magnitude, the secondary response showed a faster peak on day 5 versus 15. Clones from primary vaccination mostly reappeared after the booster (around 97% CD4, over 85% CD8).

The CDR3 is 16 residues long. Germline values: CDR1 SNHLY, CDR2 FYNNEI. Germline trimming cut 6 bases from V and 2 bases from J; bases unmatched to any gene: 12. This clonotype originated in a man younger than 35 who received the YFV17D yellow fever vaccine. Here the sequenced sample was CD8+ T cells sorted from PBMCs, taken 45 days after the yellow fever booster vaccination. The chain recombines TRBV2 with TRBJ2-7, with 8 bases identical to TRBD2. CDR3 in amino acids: CASRGNLAGGTYEQYF. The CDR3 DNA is TGTGCCAGCAGGGGGAACCTAGCGGGTGGGACCTACGAGCAGTACTTC.